This TCR beta chain was sequenced for a study of identical twins. A word on this clonotype: Its specificity is not known.

General study findings and limits: Among beta out-of-frame sequences, excess sharing between twins appeared weaker.

Template switching added a universal primer binding site, and final cDNA carried unique molecular identifiers. One entry per CDR3 protein, called by TCRdb with MiXCR from the 5' RACE reads. The sample has hundreds of thousands of distinct CDR3 sequences, roughly 18% seen once. A further study also used this sample, focusing on T cells expressing NK-cell markers. That report adds: Dominance of the CD3+CD56-NKG2C+ fraction by these clonotypes also held in a handful of donors.

The clonotype originates from a woman aged 18-29 years in good health. Sequencing input: PBMCs.

The CDR3 DNA reads as TGTGCCAGCAGTTACTCCTCGGGCCGGGAGCAGTTCTTC. Translation: CASSYSSGREQFF. The gene calls are TRBV6-2 or TRBV6-3 and TRBJ2-1; no reliable D call. Per germline, CDR1 MNHEY and CDR2 SVGEGT. The CDR3 loop spans 13 amino acids. V was shortened by 0 bases and J by 10 bases, with 10 bases between the two germline ends.